The clone carrying this TCR beta chain was seen repeatedly, ten times or more. Its antigen is still unknown. This sample was included in a study of T cells in Graves' hyperthyroidism and ophthalmopathy. Study-wide background: Once the initial diagnosis was made, peripheral blood was obtained before any treatment. The study's findings and limits: Within blood appeared most thyroid clonotypes that had expanded above 0.001. By a 13 V-J model, ophthalmopathy was set apart from stable hyperthyroidism.

Germline CDR1 reads MNHNS; CDR2 reads SASEGT. This CDR3 region has 10 residues. V was pared by 7 bases and J by 4 bases, with 4 bases between. TCR beta CDR3 region amplification was performed from RNA transcripts. When the TCR CDR3 underwent first-round RT-PCR, the HTBI primer set was used. TCRdb processed the multiplex PCR reads anew with MiXCR; each CDR3 protein has one entry. In the table there are about 180,000 distinct CDR3 sequences, around 15% of which are singletons. Exclusion criteria comprised uncontrolled infection, other autoimmune disease, pregnancy or lactation. This TCR derives from a woman in her fifties or sixties with Graves' hyperthyroidism. The chain employs TRBV6-1 and TRBJ1-1; D unresolved. Sequencing was performed on blood. The CDR3 DNA is TGTGCCAGCATGGCCACTGAAGCTTTCTTT. It yields the protein CASMATEAFF.